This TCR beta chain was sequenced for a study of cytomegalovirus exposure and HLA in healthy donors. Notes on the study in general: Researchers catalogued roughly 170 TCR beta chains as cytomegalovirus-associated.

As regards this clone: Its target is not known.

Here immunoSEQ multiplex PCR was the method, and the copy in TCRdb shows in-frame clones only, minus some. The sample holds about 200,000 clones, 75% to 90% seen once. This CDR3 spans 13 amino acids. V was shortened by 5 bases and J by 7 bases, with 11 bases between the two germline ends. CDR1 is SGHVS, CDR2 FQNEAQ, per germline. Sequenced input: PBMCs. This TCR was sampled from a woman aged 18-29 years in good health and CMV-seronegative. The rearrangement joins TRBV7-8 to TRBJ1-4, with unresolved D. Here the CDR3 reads CASSPGGFEKLFF. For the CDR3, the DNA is TGTGCCAGCAGCCCGGGAGGCTTTGAAAAACTGTTTTTT. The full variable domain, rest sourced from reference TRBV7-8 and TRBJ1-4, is GAGVSQSPRYKVAKRGQDVALRCDPISGHVSLFWYQQALGQGPEFLTYFQNEAQLDKSGLPSDRFFAERPEGSVSTLKIQRTQQEDSAVYLCASSPGGFEKLFFGSGTQLSVL.